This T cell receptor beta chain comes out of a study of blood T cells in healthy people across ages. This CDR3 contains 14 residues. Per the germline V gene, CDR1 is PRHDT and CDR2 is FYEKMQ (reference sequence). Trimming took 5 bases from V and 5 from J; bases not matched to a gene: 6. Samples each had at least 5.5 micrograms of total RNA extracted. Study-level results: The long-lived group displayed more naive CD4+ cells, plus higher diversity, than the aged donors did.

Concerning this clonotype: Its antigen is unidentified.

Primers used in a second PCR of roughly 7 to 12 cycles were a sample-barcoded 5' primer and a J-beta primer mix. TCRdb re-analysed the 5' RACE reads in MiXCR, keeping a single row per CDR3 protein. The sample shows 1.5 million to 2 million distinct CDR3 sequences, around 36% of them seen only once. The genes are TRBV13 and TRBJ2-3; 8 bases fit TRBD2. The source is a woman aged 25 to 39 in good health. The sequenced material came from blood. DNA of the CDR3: TGTGCCAGCAGCACCGGGGGGGCCATAGATACGCAGTATTTT. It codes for CASSTGGAIDTQYF.